The 18 T cell receptor beta chains below all came from one sample that was sequenced in a study of CD8 T cells in Susac syndrome. RNA amounts of about 0.45 to 1 ug underwent reverse transcription with random hexamers. TCRdb passed the immunoSEQ multiplex PCR reads through MiXCR, listing each CDR3 protein once. The sample carries under 85,000 distinct CDR3 sequences, 85% to 95% recorded once. Sequencing was performed on CD8+ T cells from PBMCs. Source of these receptors: a human donor with Susac syndrome.

CDR3 amino acids: CASSERGKTGTEAFF. Written as DNA, the CDR3 is TGTGCCAGCAGTGAACGGGGCAAAACGGGCACTGAAGCTTTCTTT. The chain joins TRBV6-1 to TRBJ1-1, with D perhaps TRBD1 (5 bases). This CDR3 is 15 amino acids long. Germline CDR1 reads MNHNS; CDR2 reads SASEGT. The ends were cut back, 2 bases at V and 4 bases at J, with 14 bases in the middle.

V is TRBV9 and J is TRBJ2-1, with 12 bases matching TRBD2. After removal of 0 bases from V and 9 bases from J, the junction contained 10 bases not matched to a gene. Germline lookup yields CDR1 SGDLS and CDR2 YYNGEE. This CDR3 comprises 17 residues. The CDR3 reads CASSVEGGLAGMSEQFF. CDR3 nucleotide sequence: TGTGCCAGCAGCGTAGAGGGGGGACTAGCGGGTATGTCTGAGCAGTTCTTC.

This sequence joins TRBV20-1 and TRBJ1-1; weak D call: TRBD1 (5 bases). The CDR3 covers 15 residues. CDR1 and CDR2 (germline): DFQATT, SNEGSKA (reference sequence). The V gene lost 7 bases and the J gene lost 2 bases, with 20 bases spanning the gap. CDR3 coding DNA: TGCAGTGGGGGCAGTGTGCCGGGCGCAAACACTGAAGCTTTCTTT. This gives the protein CSGGSVPGANTEAFF.

The J gene is TRBJ2-2, the V gene TRBV7-9, with 9 nucleotides matching TRBD2. The CDR3 is 16 amino acids. The germline CDR1 and CDR2 sequences are SEHNR and FQNEAQ (reference sequence). Trimming cost V 7 bases and J 1 base; bases outside gene matches: 7. Here the CDR3 reads CASNSQLAGNTGELFF. CDR3 sequence (DNA): TGTGCCAGCAACTCCCAACTAGCGGGGAACACCGGGGAGCTGTTTTTT.

This rearrangement joins TRBV29-1 to TRBJ1-2, with a possible D match to TRBD1 (5 bases). Trimming pared 5 bases from V and 4 bases from J, leaving 11 bases between. Germline V CDR1 and CDR2: SQVTM, ANQGSEA. The CDR3 sequence is 12 residues long. The CDR3 region has the DNA TGCAGCGTTTCGACAGCGACCTATGGCTACACCTTC. Translated, it gives CSVSTATYGYTF.

The rearrangement links TRBV9 to TRBJ2-2; 10 bases agree with TRBD2. J was trimmed by 0 bases and V by 4 bases; bases with no gene match: 3. The CDR3 is 16 amino acids. CDR1 is SGDLS, CDR2 YYNGEE, per germline. This chain's CDR3 is CASSITSGANTGELFF. CDR3 nucleotides: TGTGCCAGCAGCATTACTAGCGGGGCGAACACCGGGGAGCTGTTTTTT.

CDR3 in DNA: TGTGCCACCAGCAGGGGACAGGTCCCCACTGAAGCTTTCTTT. As protein: CATSRGQVPTEAFF. The V and J genes are TRBV15 and TRBJ1-1; 8 bases are shared with TRBD1. The CDR3 runs to 14 residues. The V segment lost 3 bases and the J segment 4 bases; nucleotides outside the gene matches: 4. Looked up from germline, CDR1 is LNHNV and CDR2 is YYDKDF (reference sequence). Complete variable domain (other parts from reference TRBV15 and TRBJ1-1): DAMVIQNPRYQVTQFGKPVTLSCSQTLNHNVMYWYQQKSSQAPKLLFHYYDKDFNNEADTPDNFQSRRPNTSFCFLDIRSPGLGDTAMYLCATSRGQVPTEAFFGQGTRLTVV.

This chain's CDR3 is CASSNAGPEQFF. The CDR3 nucleotides are TGTGCCAGCAGCAACGCCGGACCTGAGCAGTTCTTC. The chain employs TRBV11-3 and TRBJ2-1; D is undetermined. Germline CDR1 and CDR2: SGHNT and YENEEA. The CDR3 consists of 12 residues. V shed 5 bases and J shed 9 bases, with 11 bases lying between them.

V is TRBV7-9 and J is TRBJ2-1; D is uncertain. CDR3 length: 16 amino acids. The V and J ends lost 5 bases and 1 base respectively, with 15 bases between them. Germline-derived CDR1 and CDR2 are SEHNR and FQNEAQ (reference sequence). DNA of the CDR3: TGTGCCAGCAGCCCGATCCCCGATCCGTCCTACAATGAGCAGTTCTTC. Encoded protein: CASSPIPDPSYNEQFF.

The chain carries TRBV9 and TRBJ1-1, with D uncertain. Germline V lookup: CDR1 SGDLS, CDR2 YYNGEE. The CDR3 contains 15 residues. V gave up 4 bases and J gave up 0 bases, with 13 bases separating them. The CDR3: CASSPEDFMNTEAFF. The DNA of the CDR3 is TGTGCCAGCAGCCCAGAGGACTTCATGAACACTGAAGCTTTCTTT.

The chain combines TRBV9 with TRBJ2-6, with no clear D. Trimming pared 3 bases from V and 0 bases from J, leaving 7 bases between. This CDR3 has 15 amino acids. Germline V gene lookup returns CDR1 SGDLS and CDR2 YYNGEE. The CDR3 DNA reads TGTGCCAGCAGCGCCACAATCTCTGGGGCCAACGTCCTGACTTTC. Amino acid sequence: CASSATISGANVLTF.

The chain is built from TRBV29-1 and TRBJ2-1; the D is unclear. Trimming removed 4 bases from V and 4 bases from J, with 11 bases in between. CDR1 is SQVTM, CDR2 ANQGSEA, per germline. This CDR3 has 13 amino acids. Written as DNA, the CDR3 is TGCAGCGTTGCACAGCGCCATTACAATGAGCAGTTCTTC. It codes for CSVAQRHYNEQFF.

This chain uses TRBV7-9 with TRBJ2-1, with 9 bases aligning to TRBD2. Germline CDR1 is SEHNR and CDR2 is FQNEAQ (reference sequence). The ends lost 5 bases at V and 1 base at J; junction bases unmatched: 6. The CDR3 is 16 residues long. The CDR3 sequence is CASSGGGAGSYNEQFF. The DNA for the CDR3 is TGTGCCAGCAGCGGCGGGGGGGCTGGTTCCTACAATGAGCAGTTCTTC.

The gene calls are TRBV7-9 and TRBJ2-4; TRBD1 is a possible D gene (5 bases). This CDR3 is 18 amino acids long. The germline V gene encodes CDR1 SEHNR and CDR2 FQNEAQ (reference sequence). V lost 1 base, J lost 0 bases, and 16 bases lay in between. CDR3 sequence reads: CASSLEGAAPLAKNIQYF. The CDR3 DNA sequence: TGTGCCAGCAGCTTAGAAGGGGCCGCTCCCCTAGCCAAAAACATTCAGTACTTC.

The chain employs TRBV7-8 and TRBJ2-2; D unclear. Germline loops: CDR1 SGHVS, CDR2 FQNEAQ. The length of the CDR3 is 12 residues. The V end lost 5 bases, the J end lost 5 bases, and 6 bases lay between the germline ends. CDR3 in DNA: TGTGCCAGCAGCCCGAGAACCGGGGAGCTGTTTTTT. Protein product: CASSPRTGELFF.

The chain recombines TRBV6-5 with TRBJ2-1; D is perhaps TRBD1 (5 bases). V lost 0 bases, J lost 8 bases, and 14 bases lay in between. Looked up from germline, CDR1 is MNHEY and CDR2 is SVGAGI. CDR3 length equals 15 residues. This chain's CDR3 is CASSYSGPQSDEQFF. The DNA of the CDR3 is TGTGCCAGCAGTTACTCGGGGCCCCAGAGCGATGAGCAGTTCTTC.

The gene calls are TRBV19 and TRBJ1-2; a weak D match, TRBD1 (6 bases). This CDR3 has 15 amino acids. The ends were cut back, 3 bases at V and 4 bases at J, with 15 bases in the middle. The V gene's germline CDR1 is LNHDA and CDR2 SQIVND (reference sequence). This chain's CDR3 is CASSMTGLRGYGYTF. The CDR3 DNA reads as TGTGCCAGTAGTATGACAGGTCTTCGGGGCTATGGCTACACCTTC.

The rearrangement links TRBV4-2 to TRBJ2-7; tentatively, D is TRBD2 (6 bases). V was shortened by 0 bases and J by 8 bases, with 23 bases between the two germline ends. The CDR3 contains 17 residues. From germline, CDR1 is LGHNA and CDR2 YNFKEQ. The CDR3 loop reads CASSQDGGSGLKDQQYF. The CDR3 DNA is TGTGCCAGCAGCCAAGATGGAGGGAGCGGTCTGAAGGACCAGCAGTACTTC.